Presented here are 23 T cell receptor beta chains from one specimen sequenced in a study of T cell changes during pregnancy in multiple sclerosis. Clones were read by immunoSEQ multiplex PCR, and TCRdb kept only the in-frame ones, dropping some. The table shows about 46,000 clones, with 92% occurring only once. The sequences come from peripheral blood, collected in the third trimester of pregnancy. Every receptor here comes from a female donor with multiple sclerosis, enrolled in a pregnancy study.

The chain is built from TRBV7-9 and TRBJ1-2; D may be TRBD1 (6 bases). CDR3 length equals 13 residues. Germline V gives CDR1 SEHNR, CDR2 FQNEAQ (reference sequence). Trimming shortened V by 4 bases and J by 4 bases, and 10 bases separated the two germline ends. The CDR3 spells CASSSTGRYGYTF. The CDR3 bases are TGTGCCAGCAGCTCGACAGGACGCTATGGCTACACCTTC. Together with reference TRBV7-9 and TRBJ1-2, the CDR3 gives the full variable domain: DTGVSQNPRHKITKRGQNVTFRCDPISEHNRLYWYRQTLGQGPEFLTYFQNEAQLEKSRLLSDRFSAERPKGSFSTLEIQRTEQGDSAMYLCASSSTGRYGYTFGSGTRLTVV.

This chain joins TRBV4-3 and TRBJ2-7; TRBD2 is a possible D gene (5 bases). Trimming took off 0 bases at V and 7 bases at J, with 10 bases between the two ends. The CDR3 is made up of 13 amino acids. The V gene's germline CDR1 is LGHNA and CDR2 YSLEER. This CDR3 is CASSQDRPGEQYF. In nucleotides, the CDR3 is TGCGCCAGCAGCCAAGATAGGCCGGGGGAGCAGTACTTC.

The chain uses TRBV19 and TRBJ2-3; the D gene is possibly TRBD1 (7 bases). V was clipped by 4 bases and J by 6 bases, with 17 bases between them. Per the germline V gene, CDR1 is LNHDA and CDR2 is SQIVND (reference sequence). CDR3 length: 15 amino acids. As DNA, the CDR3 is TGTGCCAGTAGTACAGGGGGGACCATTTTGGATACGCAGTATTTT. Translating gives CASSTGGTILDTQYF.

Worth noting for this clone: Mismatch with germline at one junction end may stem from a read error. V is TRBV14 and J is TRBJ2-7, with 7 positions matching TRBD2. Germline CDR1 SGHDN, CDR2 FVKESK. The CDR3 runs to 15 residues. The CDR3 is CASGQDRLASYEQYF. CDR3 in DNA: TGTGCCAGCGGCCAAGATCGACTAGCCTCCTACGAGCAGTACTTC. Full variable domain (missing parts from reference TRBV14 and TRBJ2-7): EAGVTQFPSHSVIEKGQTVTLRCDPISGHDNLYWYRRVMGKEIKFLLHFVKESKQDESGMPNNRFLAERTGGTYSTLKVQPAELEDSGVYFCASGQDRLASYEQYFGPGTRLTVT.

The rearrangement links TRBV9 to TRBJ2-3; 8 nucleotides align to TRBD1. Germline trimming cut 3 bases from V and 1 base from J; bases unmatched to any gene: 4. CDR3 length: 15 amino acids. Germline V gene data show CDR1 as SGDLS and CDR2 as YYNGEE. As DNA, the CDR3 is TGTGCCAGCAGCGGGACAGGGAGTCGCACAGATACGCAGTATTTT. Amino acids: CASSGTGSRTDTQYF.

This rearrangement joins TRBV19 to TRBJ2-5; TRBD2 is a possible D gene (6 bases). From germline, CDR1 is LNHDA and CDR2 SQIVND (reference sequence). V lost 5 bases to trimming and J lost 4 bases, with 14 bases between them. The CDR3 contains 14 residues. Written as DNA, the CDR3 is TGTGCCAGTAGTGAAAGTCCCGGGAGAGAGACCCAGTACTTC. As protein: CASSESPGRETQYF.

J is TRBJ2-1 and V is TRBV5-4, with 7 bases fitting TRBD1. Germline CDR1 SGHNT, CDR2 YYREEE (reference sequence). The CDR3 extends over 16 amino acids. Trimming removed 0 bases from V and 7 bases from J; junction bases left unmatched: 10. Here the CDR3 reads CASSLARTGSRNEQFF. CDR3 coding DNA: TGTGCCAGCAGCTTGGCCCGGACAGGTTCGCGGAATGAGCAGTTCTTC.

CDR3 region: CASSLSGGVNEKLFF. In DNA form, the CDR3 reads TGTGCCAGCAGCTTATCGGGGGGCGTTAATGAAAAACTGTTTTTT. The genes are TRBV7-3 and TRBJ1-4; D might be TRBD1 (6 bases). In germline, CDR1 is SGHTA, CDR2 FQGTGA. The CDR3 sequence is 15 residues long. V lost 2 bases and J 4 bases, leaving 11 bases between the germline ends.

V is TRBV7-9 and J is TRBJ1-1; 8 bases line up with TRBD1. Germline trimming cut 5 bases from V and 6 bases from J; bases unmatched to any gene: 5. The CDR3 has 13 residues. Germline CDR1 and CDR2: SEHNR and FQNEAQ (reference sequence). Here the CDR3 DNA reads TGTGCCAGCAGCGACAGGGGAGGTGCTGAAGCTTTCTTT. Translating it yields CASSDRGGAEAFF.

This sequence joins TRBV7-2 and TRBJ2-7; 10 bases fit TRBD1. Germline trimming cut 5 bases from V and 6 bases from J; bases unmatched to any gene: 10. Germline CDR1 and CDR2: SGHTA and FQGNSA. This CDR3 region has 15 residues. The CDR3 nucleotides are TGTGCCAGCAGCCATTGGACAGGGGGAATGGGCGAGCAGTACTTC. Translated: CASSHWTGGMGEQYF.

The chain combines TRBV6-4 with TRBJ2-1, with 7 bases matching TRBD1. Losses at the gene ends were 5 bases for V and 0 bases for J; bases not matched to a gene: 1. This CDR3 comprises 14 residues. Germline CDR1 and CDR2: MRHNA and SNTAGT. CDR3 DNA sequence: TGTGCCAGCAGTAGGGACAGCTCCTACAATGAGCAGTTCTTC. Translating gives CASSRDSSYNEQFF.

This chain joins TRBV7-9 and TRBJ2-3; perhaps TRBD1 as D (6 bases). There are 15 residues in the CDR3. V was shortened by 6 bases and J by 2 bases, with 15 bases between the two germline ends. Germline V gene lookup returns CDR1 SEHNR and CDR2 FQNEAQ (reference sequence). CDR3 region: CASSTNAGATDTQYF. For the CDR3, the DNA is TGTGCCAGCAGTACGAATGCAGGGGCCACAGATACGCAGTATTTT.

This clone appeared a single time. A read error may produce the germline difference seen at one junction end. The genes are TRBV4-3 and TRBJ2-1; D may be TRBD1 (5 bases). The CDR3 covers 16 residues. Germline CDR1 reads LGHNA; CDR2 reads YSLEER. The CDR3 sequence is CASSPSQLLGVALRIF. DNA of the CDR3: TGCGCCAGCAGCCCGTCCCAGTTGTTAGGGGTTGCCCTAAGGATCTTC.

The genes are TRBV15 and TRBJ1-1, with D unclear. The germline gives CDR1 LNHNV, CDR2 YYDKDF (reference sequence). The CDR3 is 16 residues long. V dropped 0 bases and J dropped 5 bases, with 16 bases sitting between them. CDR3 DNA sequence: TGTGCCACCAGCAGAGAGGATAGAAGAGGAGGGACTGAAGCTTTCTTT. Its translation is CATSREDRRGGTEAFF. Full variable domain (outside the CDR3, taken from reference TRBV15 and TRBJ1-1): DAMVIQNPRYQVTQFGKPVTLSCSQTLNHNVMYWYQQKSSQAPKLLFHYYDKDFNNEADTPDNFQSRRPNTSFCFLDIRSPGLGDTAMYLCATSREDRRGGTEAFFGQGTRLTVV.

The chain combines TRBV9 with TRBJ2-5, with 8 bases lining up with TRBD1. The CDR3 covers 16 residues. The germline V gene encodes CDR1 SGDLS and CDR2 YYNGEE. V trimming: 0 bases; J trimming: 5 bases; junction bases outside the gene matches: 9. Here the CDR3 reads CASSVDPGGGDETQYF. CDR3 DNA: TGTGCCAGCAGCGTAGATCCAGGGGGCGGGGATGAGACCCAGTACTTC.

This sequence joins TRBV11-3 and TRBJ2-2; 8 bases align to TRBD2. This CDR3 contains 17 residues. Trimming cost V 4 bases and J 2 bases; bases outside gene matches: 9. Germline CDR1 reads SGHNT; CDR2 reads YENEEA. The CDR3 here is CASSWSGTRDNTGELFF. The CDR3 nucleotides are TGTGCCAGCAGCTGGTCCGGGACTAGGGATAACACCGGGGAGCTGTTTTTT.

The chain is built from TRBV19 and TRBJ2-3, with 11 nucleotides matching TRBD2. V lost 5 bases to trimming and J lost 2 bases; unmatched junction nucleotides: 3. From germline, CDR1 is LNHDA and CDR2 SQIVND (reference sequence). The CDR3 extends over 15 amino acids. The CDR3 DNA reads TGTGCCAGTAGTTTAGCGGGAGGGCCCACAGATACGCAGTATTTT. This translates into CASSLAGGPTDTQYF.

The chain combines TRBV7-9 with TRBJ1-4; 7 nucleotides line up with TRBD1. This CDR3 has 14 amino acids. Per germline, CDR1 SEHNR and CDR2 FQNEAQ (reference sequence). V shed 5 bases, J shed 3 bases, and the junction held 3 bases outside the gene matches. CDR3 in DNA: TGTGCCAGCAGCGTCGGGACAGCTAATGAAAAACTGTTTTTT. Translated: CASSVGTANEKLFF.

The chain is built from TRBV23-1 and TRBJ2-7, with a weak D call TRBD1 (6 bases). TRBV23-1 is classed as an ORF, of uncertain function. This CDR3 comprises 14 residues. V shed 4 bases and J shed 3 bases, with 13 bases lying between them. The CDR3 protein is CASSPPGAVYEQYF. The CDR3 DNA follows: TGCGCCAGCAGTCCCCCAGGGGCTGTCTACGAGCAGTACTTC.

CDR3 in amino acids: CASSVRGMNTEAFF. For the CDR3, the DNA is TGTGCCAGCAGCGTCAGAGGTATGAACACTGAAGCTTTCTTT. The V and J genes are TRBV9 and TRBJ1-1; D unresolved. Trimming removed 2 bases from V and 0 bases from J, with 8 bases in between. The germline gives CDR1 SGDLS, CDR2 YYNGEE. CDR3 length: 14 amino acids.

V is TRBV9 and J is TRBJ1-5; possibly TRBD1 for D (6 bases). The CDR3 runs 15 residues. The germline V gene has CDR1 SGDLS and CDR2 YYNGEE. Trimming pared 3 bases from V and 6 bases from J, leaving 16 bases between. The CDR3 DNA follows: TGTGCCAGCAGCGCCGGGACAAATAATATTCAGCCCCAGCATTTT. It specifies CASSAGTNNIQPQHF.

The chain employs TRBV11-2 and TRBJ1-1, with 7 bases fitting TRBD1. Germline CDR1 SGHAT, CDR2 FQNNGV. This CDR3 is built from 15 residues. With V trimmed by 1 base and J by 4 bases, 6 bases remained unmatched. CDR3 nucleotide sequence: TGTGCCAGCAGCTTAGGACAGGGCTTTTTCACTGAAGCTTTCTTT. Its protein product is CASSLGQGFFTEAFF. Full variable domain (remainder filled in from reference TRBV11-2 and TRBJ1-1): EAGVAQSPRYKIIEKRQSVAFWCNPISGHATLYWYQQILGQGPKLLIQFQNNGVVDDSQLPKDRFSAERLKGVDSTLKIQPAKLEDSAVYLCASSLGQGFFTEAFFGQGTRLTVV.

A few counts support this clone. The V gene is TRBV2, the J gene TRBJ1-2; 8 bases are shared with TRBD1. V dropped 4 bases and J dropped 5; count of bases not matched to a gene: 3. The CDR3 consists of 13 residues. Per germline, CDR1 SNHLY and CDR2 FYNNEI. CDR3 sequence reads: CASSGQGKYGYTF. The CDR3 coding sequence is TGTGCCAGCAGTGGACAGGGGAAGTATGGCTACACCTTC.